These 8 T cell receptor beta chains originate from one sample sequenced in a study of blood T cell repertoires in COVID-19. Method: immunoSEQ multiplex PCR; TCRdb's copy keeps in-frame clones and lacks some. The table has about 230,000 clones, about 79% seen once. The sample comprised peripheral blood. Receptors were obtained from a man in his forties who had recovered from COVID-19.

The chain combines TRBV6-5 with TRBJ2-7; the D gene is possibly TRBD1 (5 bases). V lost 5 bases and J lost 0, with 14 bases in between. The germline CDR1 and CDR2 sequences are MNHEY and SVGAGI. CDR3 length equals 15 residues. The CDR3 nucleotides read TGTGCCAGCAGTCCCCTCGTAAGGGGCTCCTACGAGCAGTACTTC. This gives the protein CASSPLVRGSYEQYF.

This clone was seen a few times. The J gene is TRBJ1-5, the V gene TRBV19; D gene uncertain. This CDR3 is 15 amino acids long. Trimming cost V 3 bases and J 2 bases, with 11 bases left between them. In germline, CDR1 is LNHDA, CDR2 SQIVND (reference sequence). The CDR3 sequence: CASSIQSVRNQPQHF. DNA of the CDR3: TGTGCCAGTAGTATTCAATCAGTTCGCAATCAGCCCCAGCATTTT.

V is TRBV4-1 and J is TRBJ2-7, with D hard to call. Germline lookup yields CDR1 MGHRA and CDR2 YSYEKL. Deletions cut 1 base from V and 0 bases from J, with 4 bases between. The CDR3 is made up of 13 amino acids. The CDR3 DNA follows: TGCGCCAGCAGCCAAGGCAGCTCCTACGAGCAGTACTTC. Its translation is CASSQGSSYEQYF.

The chain links TRBV18 to TRBJ1-1; D might be TRBD1 (6 bases). Germline loops: CDR1 KGHSH, CDR2 LQKENI. The V end was cut by 2 bases, the J end by 3 bases, with 22 bases between. The CDR3 runs to 18 residues. The CDR3: CASSPTAGALTQDTEAFF. CDR3 coding DNA: TGTGCCAGCTCACCAACAGCAGGGGCGCTTACCCAGGACACTGAAGCTTTCTTT. The full variable domain, in which reference TRBV18 and TRBJ1-1 provide the parts outside the CDR3, is NAGVMQNPRHLVRRRGQEARLRCSPMKGHSHVYWYRQLPEEGLKFMVYLQKENIIDESGMPKERFSAEFPKEGPSILRIQQVVRGDSAAYFCASSPTAGALTQDTEAFFGQGTRLTVV.

The V gene is TRBV3-1 (or the pseudogene TRBV3-2), the J gene TRBJ2-7; 8 nucleotides agree with TRBD1. The CDR3 totals 17 residues. From germline, CDR1 is LGHDT and CDR2 YNNKEL (reference sequence). The ends lost 1 base at V and 4 bases at J; junction bases unmatched: 12. Here the CDR3 DNA reads TGTGCCAGCAGCCAAGCCCCTTCCGGACAGGGCGGTTACGAGCAGTACTTC. This translates into CASSQAPSGQGGYEQYF.

The chain carries TRBV11-3 and TRBJ1-4; D uncertain. Trimming removed 3 bases from V and 7 bases from J, with 15 bases in between. CDR1 is SGHNT and CDR2 is YENEEA in the germline V gene. The CDR3 has 15 amino acids. The CDR3 sequence is CASSFSRRRGEKLFF. In nucleotides, the CDR3 is TGTGCCAGCAGCTTCTCGCGCCGCCGGGGTGAAAAACTGTTTTTT.

This clone appeared many times. The chain uses TRBV29-1 and TRBJ2-3, with D possibly matching TRBD2 (6 bases). CDR1 and CDR2 (germline): SQVTM, ANQGSEA. V dropped 4 bases and J dropped 5 bases, with 10 bases sitting between them. The CDR3 runs 12 residues. CDR3 in amino acids: CSVVTAGDTQYF. In nucleotides, the CDR3 is TGCAGCGTTGTGACAGCGGGAGATACGCAGTATTTT.

Many counts were recorded for this clone. This chain links TRBV5-1 with TRBJ1-4; 9 nucleotides align to TRBD1. Trimming at V came to 3 bases and at J to 10 bases, leaving 10 bases not matched to a gene. The V gene's germline CDR1 is SGHRS and CDR2 YFSETQ. The CDR3 runs 15 residues. The CDR3, as DNA: TGCGCCAGCAGCTGGGAACAGGGGGCGTATGGAAAACTGTTTTTT. As protein: CASSWEQGAYGKLFF. Looking up the rest from reference TRBV5-1 and TRBJ1-4 gives the full variable domain: KAGVTQTPRYLIKTRGQQVTLSCSPISGHRSVSWYQQTPGQGLQFLFEYFSETQRNKGNFPGRFSGRQFSNSRSEMNVSTLELGDSALYLCASSWEQGAYGKLFFGSGTQLSVL.